The 27 T cell receptor beta chains in this list originate from one sample, sequenced in a study of CD8 T cells in ankylosing spondylitis. TCRdb reprocessed the 5' RACE reads with MiXCR, giving one entry per CDR3 protein. The table has 110,000 to 150,000 distinct CDR3 sequences, 7% to 9% seen once; the top ten hold 7.3%. The sample was synovial fluid, either unsorted or a sorted T cell fraction (not recorded which). These receptors were collected from a male donor with ankylosing spondylitis.

This clonotype was recorded at least ten times. The chain is built from TRBV11-2 and TRBJ2-6; D may be TRBD2 (5 bases). The germline V and J ends were trimmed by 0 bases and 0 bases, with 9 bases remaining between them. The CDR3 is made up of 17 amino acids. CDR1 and CDR2 (germline): SGHAT, FQNNGV. CDR3 residues: CASSLEAVHSGANVLTF. CDR3 bases: TGTGCCAGCAGCTTAGAAGCGGTCCACTCTGGGGCCAACGTCCTGACTTTC.

This clonotype has ten or more counts. This chain connects TRBV27 to TRBJ1-2; D ambiguous. The CDR3 has 15 amino acids. The V and J ends lost 5 bases and 0 bases respectively, with 13 bases between them. Per the germline V gene, CDR1 is MNHEY and CDR2 is SMNVEV (reference sequence). In DNA form, the CDR3 reads TGTGCCAGCAGTACAACAGCATATTCTAACTATGGCTACACCTTC. Translation gives CASSTTAYSNYGYTF.

The sample holds many counts of this clonotype. This rearrangement joins TRBV28 to TRBJ1-5, with 7 bases matching TRBD1. CDR3 length: 16 residues. V shed 3 bases, J shed 5 bases, and the junction held 10 bases outside the gene matches. The germline V gene encodes CDR1 MDHEN and CDR2 SYDVKM. The CDR3 reads CASSFRIGRGYQPQHF. CDR3 DNA sequence: TGTGCCAGCAGTTTTCGTATCGGCAGGGGGTATCAGCCCCAGCATTTT.

The chain couples TRBV7-9 to TRBJ2-6, with D perhaps matching TRBD1 (5 bases). The V gene lost 1 base and the J gene lost 4 bases, with 11 bases spanning the gap. The CDR3 consists of 16 residues. The germline CDR1 and CDR2 sequences are SEHNR and FQNEAQ (reference sequence). Here the CDR3 DNA reads TGTGCCAGCAGCTTAGGGGGCGCGAGAGGGGCCAACGTCCTGACTTTC. Translated: CASSLGGARGANVLTF.

The J gene is TRBJ2-3, the V gene TRBV28, with TRBD2 matching over 7 bases. Germline V CDR1 and CDR2: MDHEN, SYDVKM. There are 17 residues in the CDR3. J was trimmed by 2 bases and V by 5 bases; bases with no gene match: 13. The CDR3: CASSRPGSGTTTDTQYF. The CDR3 bases are TGTGCCAGCAGTCGTCCGGGGAGCGGGACTACCACAGATACGCAGTATTTT.

This clonotype was picked up many times. The chain employs TRBV20-1 and TRBJ2-3; possible D gene TRBD2, 5 bases. The CDR3 runs to 16 residues. The V end lost 1 base, the J end lost 2 bases, and 16 bases lay between the germline ends. CDR1 and CDR2 (germline): DFQATT, SNEGSKA (reference sequence). CDR3: CSARVRAGRATDTQYF. The CDR3 DNA follows: TGCAGTGCTAGAGTAAGGGCGGGTAGAGCCACAGATACGCAGTATTTT.

This clonotype came up many times. The chain employs TRBV4-2 and TRBJ1-5; D unresolved. Germline loops: CDR1 LGHNA, CDR2 YNFKEQ. This CDR3 comprises 14 residues. V lost 0 bases and J lost 3, with 6 bases in between. The CDR3 nucleotides read TGTGCCAGCAGCCAAGACGGACCCAATCAGCCCCAGCATTTT. Protein: CASSQDGPNQPQHF.

This clonotype was observed many times. V and J are TRBV6-5 and TRBJ2-7, with D perhaps being TRBD1 or TRBD2 (5 bases each). V dropped 0 bases and J dropped 2 bases, with 14 bases sitting between them. Germline CDR1 is MNHEY and CDR2 is SVGAGI. The CDR3 extends over 16 amino acids. The CDR3 loop is CASSYSDRGRPYEQYF. The CDR3 DNA reads as TGTGCCAGCAGTTACTCTGATCGGGGCCGCCCCTACGAGCAGTACTTC.

This clonotype was seen ten or more times. The chain employs TRBV4-3 and TRBJ1-4; 8 bases are shared with TRBD1. This CDR3 region has 16 residues. The V and J ends lost 1 base and 8 bases, in that order; junction bases with no gene match: 9. Germline-derived CDR1 and CDR2 are LGHNA and YSLEER. CDR3 DNA: TGCGCCAGCAGCCAAGTAGGAGGGACAGGCCAAGAAAAACTGTTTTTT. Its translation: CASSQVGGTGQEKLFF.

This clonotype was observed many times. This chain links TRBV7-9 with TRBJ2-7; D unresolved. V was trimmed by 2 bases and J by 2 bases, leaving 7 bases between them. This CDR3 spans 13 amino acids. Looked up from germline, CDR1 is SEHNR and CDR2 is FQNEAQ (reference sequence). For the CDR3, the DNA is TGTGCCAGCAGCTTACTAAGTCCCTACGAGCAGTACTTC. The encoded protein is CASSLLSPYEQYF.

The V and J genes are TRBV6-2 or TRBV6-3 and TRBJ2-5; perhaps TRBD2 as D (6 bases). The germline V gene encodes CDR1 MNHEY and CDR2 SVGEGT. Trimming removed 2 bases from V and 2 bases from J, with 18 bases in between. This CDR3 spans 17 amino acids. The chain's CDR3 is CASSYGLGSGGQETQYF. The CDR3 DNA reads TGTGCCAGCAGTTACGGCCTGGGCAGTGGAGGGCAAGAGACCCAGTACTTC.

This clonotype was counted between two and nine times. For the CDR3, the DNA is TGCAGTGCTAGAGGACGGCAGGGGGCGGACGGAAGCTCCTACAATGAGCAGTTCTTC. Residues: CSARGRQGADGSSYNEQFF. The rearrangement joins TRBV20-1 to TRBJ2-1, with 8 bases that match TRBD1. Germline V gene sequence: CDR1 DFQATT, CDR2 SNEGSKA (reference sequence). The V gene end was trimmed by 1 base and the J gene end by 0 bases; junction bases not matched to a gene: 14. This CDR3 spans 19 amino acids.

This clonotype was seen a few times. The V call is TRBV18, the J call TRBJ1-4; D is possibly TRBD1 (5 bases). V shed 4 bases and J shed 5 bases, with 29 bases lying between them. The length of the CDR3 is 20 residues. Per germline, CDR1 KGHSH and CDR2 LQKENI. The CDR3 here is CASSQRTIGVSRGGNEKLFF. Written as DNA, the CDR3 is TGTGCCAGCTCACAGCGGACTATTGGGGTCTCCCGTGGGGGGAATGAAAAACTGTTTTTT.

This clonotype showed up many times. One end of the junction is discordant with germline, which a read error may explain. V gene TRBV3-1 combines with J gene TRBJ2-5; D gene unclear. CDR3 length: 13 amino acids. Germline CDR1 reads LGHDT; CDR2 reads YNNKEL (reference sequence). The CDR3 is CASSQTLQGTQYF. CDR3 coding DNA: TGTGCCAGCAGCCAGACCCTGCAAGGGACCCAGTACTTC.

This clonotype was recorded many times. J is TRBJ2-4 and V is TRBV28; 8 nucleotides line up with TRBD1. V lost 2 bases to trimming and J lost 6 bases; unmatched junction nucleotides: 6. CDR3 length: 15 amino acids. Germline values: CDR1 MDHEN, CDR2 SYDVKM. CDR3 nucleotide sequence: TGTGCCAGCAGTTTAAATGCAGGGGGCGGAAACATTCAGTACTTC. This sequence encodes CASSLNAGGGNIQYF.

Many counts were recorded for this clonotype. The rearrangement links TRBV6-2 or TRBV6-3 to TRBJ2-6, with D unresolved. The CDR3 consists of 15 residues. CDR1 is MNHEY and CDR2 is SVGEGT in the germline V gene. The germline V and J ends were trimmed by 7 bases and 0 bases, with 10 bases remaining between them. The CDR3 DNA reads TGTGCCAGCACCCCAACGGACTCTGGGGCCAACGTCCTGACTTTC. Translating it yields CASTPTDSGANVLTF.

The chain's CDR3 is CASSLNLPGAEAFF. As DNA, the CDR3 is TGTGCCAGCAGTTTGAACCTCCCTGGGGCTGAAGCTTTCTTT. The chain carries TRBV7-9 and TRBJ1-1; D gene unclear. Per the germline V gene, CDR1 is SEHNR and CDR2 is FQNEAQ (reference sequence). CDR3 size: 14 residues. V lost 6 bases and J 6 bases, leaving 17 bases between the germline ends.

This clonotype was picked up many times. The chain carries TRBV27 and TRBJ2-7, with 12 nucleotides matching TRBD2. Per the germline V gene, CDR1 is MNHEY and CDR2 is SMNVEV (reference sequence). This CDR3 region has 19 residues. Unmatched junction bases numbered 9, after V lost 0 bases and J lost 0 bases. The CDR3 reads CASSLSPGLAGRSSYEQYF. The CDR3, as DNA: TGTGCCAGCAGTTTATCGCCGGGACTAGCGGGTAGGAGCTCCTACGAGCAGTACTTC.

There are many counts of this clonotype. The chain couples TRBV5-1 to TRBJ1-6, with D tentatively TRBD1 (5 bases). The CDR3 totals 16 residues. Trimming shortened V by 1 base and J by 7 bases, and 15 bases separated the two germline ends. Germline lookup yields CDR1 SGHRS and CDR2 YFSETQ. The CDR3 reads CASSLTPGTGNSPLHF. The CDR3 DNA is TGCGCCAGCAGCTTGACCCCCGGGACCGGAAATTCACCCCTCCACTTT.

This clonotype turned up a few times. The V gene is TRBV28, the J gene TRBJ2-3, with unresolved D. Germline V gives CDR1 MDHEN, CDR2 SYDVKM. The CDR3 sequence is 13 residues long. Deletions cut 5 bases from V and 7 bases from J, with 13 bases between. The CDR3 DNA sequence: TGTGCCAGCAGTCCCCCTACACTCCATACGCAGTATTTT. Translation gives CASSPPTLHTQYF.

Ten or more counts support this clonotype. Here the CDR3 reads CSAERPTGDTQYF. Here the CDR3 DNA reads TGCAGTGCCGAGCGTCCCACGGGGGATACGCAGTATTTT. The V call is TRBV20-1, the J call TRBJ2-3; possibly TRBD2 for D (5 bases). Trimming stripped 6 bases from V and 6 bases from J, with 16 bases between. The length of the CDR3 is 13 residues. From germline, CDR1 is DFQATT and CDR2 SNEGSKA (reference sequence).

This clonotype was detected ten times or more. The chain couples TRBV20-1 to TRBJ2-7; a weak D match, TRBD2 (5 bases). V was trimmed by 1 base and J by 12 bases, leaving 16 bases between them. This CDR3 has 12 amino acids. Germline CDR1 is DFQATT and CDR2 is SNEGSKA (reference sequence). The CDR3 DNA sequence: TGCAGTGCTAGAGTCAACCTTGGGAGCACGTACTTC. It yields the protein CSARVNLGSTYF.

This clonotype occurred many times. This chain joins TRBV19 and TRBJ1-1; D is uncertain. Trimming cost V 3 bases and J 1 base, with 6 bases left between them. Germline V gene lookup returns CDR1 LNHDA and CDR2 SQIVND (reference sequence). The CDR3 has 13 residues. The CDR3 DNA follows: TGTGCCAGTAGTATTAAACGGAACACTGAAGCTTTCTTT. This codes for CASSIKRNTEAFF.

This clonotype was seen a handful of times. V and J are TRBV3-1 and TRBJ2-7, with 9 nucleotides matching TRBD1. Trimming removed 5 bases from V and 0 bases from J; junction bases left unmatched: 8. Germline lookup yields CDR1 LGHDT and CDR2 YNNKEL (reference sequence). The length of the CDR3 is 16 residues. CDR3 coding DNA: TGTGCCAGCAGCAAAGGGACAGGGTTTAGCTCCTACGAGCAGTACTTC. It is translated as CASSKGTGFSSYEQYF.

This clonotype has ten or more counts. The chain combines TRBV5-1 with TRBJ2-3, with D tentatively TRBD2 (6 bases). Trimming removed 6 bases from V and 4 bases from J, with 21 bases in between. The CDR3 contains 16 residues. The germline CDR1 and CDR2 sequences are SGHRS and YFSETQ. CDR3 DNA sequence: TGCGCCAGCACCTGGGGGGTCTCGGGTAGCGCAGATACGCAGTATTTT. Translation gives CASTWGVSGSADTQYF.

This clonotype was counted at least ten times. This chain joins TRBV7-9 and TRBJ1-6; a possible D gene is TRBD1 (5 bases). The ends were cut back, 5 bases at V and 12 bases at J, with 17 bases in the middle. CDR1 is SEHNR and CDR2 is FQNEAQ in the germline V gene (reference sequence). The CDR3 runs to 14 residues. The CDR3 here is CASSRLGGGIPLHF. For the CDR3, the DNA is TGTGCCAGCAGCCGTTTAGGTGGGGGGATACCCCTCCACTTT. Together with reference TRBV7-9 and TRBJ1-6, the CDR3 gives the full variable domain: DTGVSQNPRHKITKRGQNVTFRCDPISEHNRLYWYRQTLGQGPEFLTYFQNEAQLEKSRLLSDRFSAERPKGSFSTLEIQRTEQGDSAMYLCASSRLGGGIPLHFGNGTRLTVT.

This clonotype was counted a few times. This chain connects TRBV7-3 to TRBJ1-6, with D perhaps TRBD1 (5 bases). This CDR3 contains 15 residues. V was trimmed by 1 base and J by 7 bases, leaving 11 bases between them. The germline gives CDR1 SGHTA, CDR2 FQGTGA. CDR3 DNA sequence: TGTGCCAGCAGCTTAATGAAAGGGGACAATTCACCCCTCCACTTT. It is translated as CASSLMKGDNSPLHF.